This entry concerns a single TCR beta chain. This sample was included in a study of blood T cell repertoires in COVID-19. Overall study context: From the United States, Italy and Spain came samples of acute and convalescent COVID-19. Sources were T cells, B-cell-depleted T cells, or PBMCs; the material itself was cDNA or gDNA.

Per the original data handling: Researchers report that nucleated cell counts were estimated from reference gene primer amplification. Assay: immunoSEQ multiplex PCR; the TCRdb copy retains only in-frame clones and omits some. The D gene and trimming were derived from the DNA, and the V and J assignments and clone size from that table. The sample shows about 74,000 clones, roughly four fifths of them seen only once. The CDR3 runs to 12 residues. CDR1 and CDR2 (germline): ENHRY, SYGVKD. The germline V and J ends were trimmed by 3 bases and 5 bases, with 5 bases remaining between them. This TCR was sampled from a man aged 70-80 years with acute or convalescent COVID-19. The V call is TRBV10-3, the J call TRBJ2-1; D remains ambiguous. Sequences were obtained from peripheral blood. As DNA, the CDR3 is TGTGCCATCAGTGATCGGGACAATGAGCAGTTCTTC. As protein: CAISDRDNEQFF.